A selection of T cell receptor beta chains follows, all from one sample in a study of OX40 agonist ivuxolimab in advanced cancers. Clones were sequenced by immunoSEQ multiplex PCR, and TCRdb holds only the in-frame ones, with some missing. The sample comprises about 73,000 clones, 80% to 95% of which are singletons, and 0.45% to 0.55% rests with the top ten. This material consisted of CD4+ or CD8+ T cells sorted from blood, taken in a trial of the OX40 agonist ivuxolimab. These receptors were taken from an adult with an advanced solid tumor such as melanoma, head and neck, liver or kidney cancer. Both conserved end residues are trimmed from each CDR3. Fields, in order: V gene, clone size, CDR3 protein. Where a row states a size, it is once, few, many or the class of an expanded clone; other rows omit it.

TRBV11-3,.,ASSLAGETQY
TRBV7-2,.,ASSPPTGLKNIQY
TRBV27,.,ASRRGGDGEKLF
TRBV30,.,AWSVSASSYNEQF
TRBV27,.,ASSLFGTGRNTEAF
TRBV5-1,.,ASSLASGWDYGYT
TRBV14,once,ASSQDLTEQETQY
TRBV7-2,.,ASSQYTRLEQY
TRBV13,.,ASSLRTGRRGETQY
TRBV19,.,ASSIGYRDARPYEQY
TRBV11-1,.,ASSLSEGEQY
TRBV29-1,.,SVAGTRQTPFYEQY
TRBV28,.,ASSITSGRASSSKNIQY
TRBV11-2,.,ASSFRTDNQPQH
TRBV15,.,ATSEGTYGYT
TRBV20-1,.,SGAGGNEQF
TRBV4-2,.,ASSPFPWETQY
TRBV7-3,.,ASSPDRAGTGELF
TRBV6-1,.,ASSEQLDGYT
TRBV27,few,ASTRRTAPNTGELF
TRBV30,.,AWKGTRSEQF
TRBV5-5,.,ASSFLQGVGAEAF
TRBV27,.,ASRQAGTGTYEQY
TRBV27,.,ASSLSQRRETQY
TRBV30,.,AWSPRRAFEQY
TRBV11-3,.,ASSLYTGGSTSRIYNEQF